Below, one TCR beta chain is given with its context. This entry belongs to a study of CD8 T cells in Susac syndrome. Germline loops: CDR1 LGHNA, CDR2 YSLEER. Trimming cost V 0 bases and J 5 bases; bases outside gene matches: 3. The CDR3 covers 14 residues. Sequencing of TCR beta, carried out with a high-throughput approach, was applied to CD8+ and CD4+ T cells from the blood. A quantity of roughly 0.5 to 1 ug RNA underwent reverse transcription using random hexamers. The CDR3 of TCR beta was amplified by immunoSEQ multiplex PCR across 54 Vbeta and 13 Jbeta. TCRdb reprocessed the immunoSEQ multiplex PCR reads with MiXCR, giving one entry per CDR3 protein. This sample carries 330,000 or so distinct CDR3 sequences, about nine tenths of them seen once, and the ten largest clones take roughly 0.2%.

The chain carries TRBV4-3 and TRBJ1-2; 7 nucleotides agree with TRBD1. This receptor was obtained from a human donor with multiple sclerosis. The sequenced sample consisted of CD8+ T cells from PBMCs. The CDR3 loop is CASSQDTGQYGYTF. The CDR3 region has the DNA TGCGCCAGCAGCCAAGATACGGGACAGTATGGCTACACCTTC.